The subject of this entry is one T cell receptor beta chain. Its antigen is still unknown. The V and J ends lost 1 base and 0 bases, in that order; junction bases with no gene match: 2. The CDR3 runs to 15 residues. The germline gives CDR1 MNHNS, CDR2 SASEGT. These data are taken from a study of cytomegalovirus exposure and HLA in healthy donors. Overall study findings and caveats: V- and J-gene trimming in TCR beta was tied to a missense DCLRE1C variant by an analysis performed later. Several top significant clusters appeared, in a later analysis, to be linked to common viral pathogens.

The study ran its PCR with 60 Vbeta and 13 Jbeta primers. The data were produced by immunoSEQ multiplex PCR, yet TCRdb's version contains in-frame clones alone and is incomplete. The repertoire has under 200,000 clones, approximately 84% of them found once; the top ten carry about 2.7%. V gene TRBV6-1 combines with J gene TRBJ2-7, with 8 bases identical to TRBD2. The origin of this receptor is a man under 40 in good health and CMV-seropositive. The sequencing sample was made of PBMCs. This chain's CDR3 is CASSEEAGASYEQYV. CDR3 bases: TGTGCCAGCAGTGAAGAAGCGGGAGCCTCCTACGAGCAGTACGTC.